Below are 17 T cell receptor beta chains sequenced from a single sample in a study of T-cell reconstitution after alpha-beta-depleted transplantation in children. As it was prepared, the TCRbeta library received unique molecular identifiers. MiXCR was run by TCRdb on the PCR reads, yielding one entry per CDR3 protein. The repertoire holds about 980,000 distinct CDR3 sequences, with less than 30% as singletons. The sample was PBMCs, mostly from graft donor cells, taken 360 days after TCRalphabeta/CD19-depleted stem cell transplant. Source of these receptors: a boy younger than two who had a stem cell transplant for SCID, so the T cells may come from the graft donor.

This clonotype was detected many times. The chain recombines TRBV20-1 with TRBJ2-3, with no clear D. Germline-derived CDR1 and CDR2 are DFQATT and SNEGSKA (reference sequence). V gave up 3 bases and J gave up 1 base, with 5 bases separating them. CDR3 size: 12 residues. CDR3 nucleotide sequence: TGCAGTGCTAGGCTAGGCACAGATACGCAGTATTTT. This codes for CSARLGTDTQYF.

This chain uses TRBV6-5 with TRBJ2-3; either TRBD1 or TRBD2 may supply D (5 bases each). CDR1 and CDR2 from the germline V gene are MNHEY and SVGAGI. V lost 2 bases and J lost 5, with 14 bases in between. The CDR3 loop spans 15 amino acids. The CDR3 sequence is CASSYGTGPGDTQYF. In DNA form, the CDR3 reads TGTGCCAGCAGTTACGGTACGGGGCCGGGAGATACGCAGTATTTT.

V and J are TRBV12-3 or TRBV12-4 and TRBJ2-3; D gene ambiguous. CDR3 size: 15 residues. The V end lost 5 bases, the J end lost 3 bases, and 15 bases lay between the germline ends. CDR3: CASSPAASATDTQYF. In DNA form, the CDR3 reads TGTGCCAGCAGTCCAGCAGCGTCGGCGACAGATACGCAGTATTTT.

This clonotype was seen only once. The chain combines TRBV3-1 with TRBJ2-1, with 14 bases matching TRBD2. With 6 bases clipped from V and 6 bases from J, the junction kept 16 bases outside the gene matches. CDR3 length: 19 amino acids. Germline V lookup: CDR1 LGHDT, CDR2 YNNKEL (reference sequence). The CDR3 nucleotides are TGTGCCAGCAGTCCCCGACTAGCGGGGGGGCGTTTAGAGACCAATGAGCAGTTCTTC. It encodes CASSPRLAGGRLETNEQFF.

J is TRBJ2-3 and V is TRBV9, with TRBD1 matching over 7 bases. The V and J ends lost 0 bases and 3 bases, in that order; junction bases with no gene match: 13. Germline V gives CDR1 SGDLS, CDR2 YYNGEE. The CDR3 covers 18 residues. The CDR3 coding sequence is TGTGCCAGCAGCGTAGACCCTCCGGGACAGACCCTAACAGATACGCAGTATTTT. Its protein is CASSVDPPGQTLTDTQYF.

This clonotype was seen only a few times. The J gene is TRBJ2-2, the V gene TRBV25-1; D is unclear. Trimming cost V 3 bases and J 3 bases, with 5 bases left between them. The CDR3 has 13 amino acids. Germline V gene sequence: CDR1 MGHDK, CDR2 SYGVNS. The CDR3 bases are TGTGCCAGCAGTGATATGGACACCGGGGAGCTGTTTTTT. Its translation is CASSDMDTGELFF.

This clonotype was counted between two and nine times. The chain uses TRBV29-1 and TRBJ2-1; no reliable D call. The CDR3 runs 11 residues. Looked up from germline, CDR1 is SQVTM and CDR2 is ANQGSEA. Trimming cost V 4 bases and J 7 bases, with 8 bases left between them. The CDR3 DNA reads TGCAGCGTTGCTTCGACGAATGAGCAGTTCTTC. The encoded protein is CSVASTNEQFF.

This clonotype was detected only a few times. The CDR3 sequence: CASSHAGTGDQPQHF. The CDR3 DNA follows: TGCGCCAGCAGCCATGCCGGGACAGGGGATCAGCCCCAGCATTTT. The J gene is TRBJ1-5, the V gene TRBV4-1; 10 bases align to TRBD1. Trimming took 3 bases from V and 5 from J; bases not matched to a gene: 4. The germline V gene has CDR1 MGHRA and CDR2 YSYEKL. This CDR3 has 15 residues.

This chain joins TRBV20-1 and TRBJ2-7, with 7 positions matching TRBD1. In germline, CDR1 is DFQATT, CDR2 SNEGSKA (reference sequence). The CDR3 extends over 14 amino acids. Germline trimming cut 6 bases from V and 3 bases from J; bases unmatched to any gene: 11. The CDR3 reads CSAKTLTGDYEQYF. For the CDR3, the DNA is TGCAGTGCGAAAACCCTAACAGGGGACTACGAGCAGTACTTC.

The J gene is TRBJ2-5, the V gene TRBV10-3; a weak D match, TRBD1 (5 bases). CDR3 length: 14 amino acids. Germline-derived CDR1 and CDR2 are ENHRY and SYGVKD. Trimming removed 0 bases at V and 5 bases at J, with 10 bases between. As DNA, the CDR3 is TGTGCCATCAGTGAGTCGGACACATCCGAGACCCAGTACTTC. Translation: CAISESDTSETQYF.

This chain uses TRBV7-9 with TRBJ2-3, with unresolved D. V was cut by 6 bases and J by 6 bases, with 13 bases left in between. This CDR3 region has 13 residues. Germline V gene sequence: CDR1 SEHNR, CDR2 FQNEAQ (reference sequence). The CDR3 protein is CASSPRTPDTQYF. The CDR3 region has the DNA TGTGCCAGCAGTCCCCGAACCCCCGATACGCAGTATTTT.

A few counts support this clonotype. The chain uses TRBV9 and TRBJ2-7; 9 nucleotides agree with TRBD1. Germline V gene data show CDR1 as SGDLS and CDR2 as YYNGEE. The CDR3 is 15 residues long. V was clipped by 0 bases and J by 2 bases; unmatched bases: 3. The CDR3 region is CASSVAGTGPYEQYF. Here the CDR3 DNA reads TGTGCCAGCAGCGTAGCCGGGACAGGGCCCTACGAGCAGTACTTC.

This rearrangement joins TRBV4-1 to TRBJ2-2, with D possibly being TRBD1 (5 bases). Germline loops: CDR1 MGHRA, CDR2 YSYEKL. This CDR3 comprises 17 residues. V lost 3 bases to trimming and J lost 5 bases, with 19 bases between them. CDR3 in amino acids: CASSQVDEWTITGELFF. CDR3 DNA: TGCGCCAGCAGCCAGGTCGACGAGTGGACAATAACCGGGGAGCTGTTTTTT.

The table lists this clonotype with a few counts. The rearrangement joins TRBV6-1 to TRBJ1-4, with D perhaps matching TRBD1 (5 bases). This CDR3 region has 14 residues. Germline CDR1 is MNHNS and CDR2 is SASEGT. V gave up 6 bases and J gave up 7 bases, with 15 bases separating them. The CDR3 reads CASRSGGISEKLFF. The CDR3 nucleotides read TGTGCCAGCAGGTCGGGGGGGATTTCTGAAAAACTGTTTTTT.

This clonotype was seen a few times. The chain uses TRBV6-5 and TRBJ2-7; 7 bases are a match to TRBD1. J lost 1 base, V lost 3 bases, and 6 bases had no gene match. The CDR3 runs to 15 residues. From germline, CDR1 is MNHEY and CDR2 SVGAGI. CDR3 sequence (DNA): TGTGCCAGCAGTTATGTCCAGACAGGGTCCTACGAGCAGTACTTC. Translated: CASSYVQTGSYEQYF.

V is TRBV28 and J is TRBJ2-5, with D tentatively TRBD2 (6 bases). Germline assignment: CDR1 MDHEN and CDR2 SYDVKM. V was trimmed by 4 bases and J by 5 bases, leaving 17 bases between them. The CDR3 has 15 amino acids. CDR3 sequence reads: CASSSSGLMAETQYF. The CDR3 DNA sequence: TGTGCCAGCAGTTCCTCGGGACTCATGGCGGAGACCCAGTACTTC.

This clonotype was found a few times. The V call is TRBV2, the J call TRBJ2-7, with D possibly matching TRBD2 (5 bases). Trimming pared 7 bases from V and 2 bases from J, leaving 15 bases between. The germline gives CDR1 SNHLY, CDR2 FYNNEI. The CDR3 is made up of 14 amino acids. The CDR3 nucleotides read TGTGCCAGCAATAGGAGGAGCGCGGCCTACGAGCAGTACTTC. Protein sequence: CASNRRSAAYEQYF.